The source of this TCR beta chain is a study of early T cells in non-severe SARS-CoV-2 infection. TCRdb re-called the 5' RACE reads through MiXCR, storing one row per CDR3 protein. The table includes approximately 50,000 distinct CDR3 sequences, about 9.3% detected once. This CDR3 has 17 residues. Germline V gene sequence: CDR1 SGHTA, CDR2 FQGNSA. The V segment lost 4 bases and the J segment 1 base; nucleotides outside the gene matches: 7. This chain uses TRBV7-2 with TRBJ2-6, with 7 bases identical to TRBD1. The sequenced material came from whole blood. The TCR sequence derives from an adult who was a healthcare worker with PCR-confirmed SARS-CoV-2 infection or an uninfected control (not recorded which). Here the CDR3 DNA reads TGTGCCAGCAGCTCTCGGACAGGACAATCTGGGGCCAACGTCCTGACTTTC. Residues: CASSSRTGQSGANVLTF.